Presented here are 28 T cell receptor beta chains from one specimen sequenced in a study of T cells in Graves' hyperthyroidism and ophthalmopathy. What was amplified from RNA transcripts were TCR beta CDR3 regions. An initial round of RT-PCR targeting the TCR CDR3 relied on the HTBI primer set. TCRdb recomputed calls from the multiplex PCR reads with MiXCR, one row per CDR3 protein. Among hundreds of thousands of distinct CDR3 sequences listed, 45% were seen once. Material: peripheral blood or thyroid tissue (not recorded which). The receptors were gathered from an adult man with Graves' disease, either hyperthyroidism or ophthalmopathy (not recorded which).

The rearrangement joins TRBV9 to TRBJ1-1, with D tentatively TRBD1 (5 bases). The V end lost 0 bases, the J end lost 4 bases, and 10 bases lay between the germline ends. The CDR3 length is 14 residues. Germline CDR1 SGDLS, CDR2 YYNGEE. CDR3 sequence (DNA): TGTGCCAGCAGCGTAGGAGGAGGGGCCACTGAAGCTTTCTTT. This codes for CASSVGGGATEAFF.

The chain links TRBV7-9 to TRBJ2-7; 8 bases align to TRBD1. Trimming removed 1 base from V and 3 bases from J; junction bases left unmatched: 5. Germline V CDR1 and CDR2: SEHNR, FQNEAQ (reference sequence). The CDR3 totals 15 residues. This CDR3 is CASSLVETGDYEQYF. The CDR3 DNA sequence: TGTGCCAGCAGCTTAGTAGAGACAGGGGACTACGAGCAGTACTTC.

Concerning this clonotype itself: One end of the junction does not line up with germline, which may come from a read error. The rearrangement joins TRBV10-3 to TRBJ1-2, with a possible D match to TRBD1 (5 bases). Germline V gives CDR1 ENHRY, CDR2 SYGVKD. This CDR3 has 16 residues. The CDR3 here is CASSEAISGRVGGYTF. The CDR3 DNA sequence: TGTGCCAGCAGTGAAGCTATTAGCGGCAGGGTCGGCGGCTACACCTTC.

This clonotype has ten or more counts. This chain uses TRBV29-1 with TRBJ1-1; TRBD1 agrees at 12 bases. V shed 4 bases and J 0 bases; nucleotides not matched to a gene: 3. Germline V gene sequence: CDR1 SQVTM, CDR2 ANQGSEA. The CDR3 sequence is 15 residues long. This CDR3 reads CSVGGQGALNTEAFF. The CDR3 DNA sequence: TGCAGCGTTGGGGGACAGGGGGCTTTGAACACTGAAGCTTTCTTT.

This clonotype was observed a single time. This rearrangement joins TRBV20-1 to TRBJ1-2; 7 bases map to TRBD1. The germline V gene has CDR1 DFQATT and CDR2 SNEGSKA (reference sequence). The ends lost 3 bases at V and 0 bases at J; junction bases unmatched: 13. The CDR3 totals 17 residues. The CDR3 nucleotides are TGCAGTGCTAGTTGGGTACAGGGGACGTCAGCTAACTATGGCTACACCTTC. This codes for CSASWVQGTSANYGYTF.

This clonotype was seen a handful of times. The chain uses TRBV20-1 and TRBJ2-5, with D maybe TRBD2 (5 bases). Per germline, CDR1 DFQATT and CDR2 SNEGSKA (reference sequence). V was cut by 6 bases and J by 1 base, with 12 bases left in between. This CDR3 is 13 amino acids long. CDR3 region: CSATPGSQETQYF. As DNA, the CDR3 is TGCAGTGCCACACCGGGGTCCCAAGAGACCCAGTACTTC.

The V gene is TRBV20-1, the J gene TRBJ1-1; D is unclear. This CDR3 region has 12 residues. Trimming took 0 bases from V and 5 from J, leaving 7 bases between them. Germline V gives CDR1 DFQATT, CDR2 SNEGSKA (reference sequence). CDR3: CSAREAATEAFF. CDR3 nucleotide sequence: TGCAGTGCTAGAGAGGCGGCGACTGAAGCTTTCTTT.

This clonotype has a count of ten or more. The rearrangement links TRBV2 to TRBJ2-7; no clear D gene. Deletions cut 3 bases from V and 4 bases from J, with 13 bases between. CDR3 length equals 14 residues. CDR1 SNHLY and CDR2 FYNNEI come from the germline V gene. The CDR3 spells CASSDGLGRYEQYF. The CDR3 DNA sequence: TGTGCCAGCAGTGACGGTCTAGGTAGATACGAGCAGTACTTC.

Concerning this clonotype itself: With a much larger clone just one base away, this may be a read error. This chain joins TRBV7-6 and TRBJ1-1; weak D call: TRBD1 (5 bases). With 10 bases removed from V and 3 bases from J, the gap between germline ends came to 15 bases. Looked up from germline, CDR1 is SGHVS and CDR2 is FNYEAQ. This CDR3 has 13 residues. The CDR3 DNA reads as TGTGCCAACACCCGGGACCCCGACACTGAAGCTTTCTTT. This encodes CANTRDPDTEAFF.

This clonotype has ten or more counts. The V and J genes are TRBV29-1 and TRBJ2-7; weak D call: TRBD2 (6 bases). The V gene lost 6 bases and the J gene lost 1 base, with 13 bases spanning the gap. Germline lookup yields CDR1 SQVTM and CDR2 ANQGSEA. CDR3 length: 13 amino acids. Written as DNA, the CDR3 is TGCAGCGTAATCCGGGACTCGTCCTACGAGCAGTACTTC. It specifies CSVIRDSSYEQYF.

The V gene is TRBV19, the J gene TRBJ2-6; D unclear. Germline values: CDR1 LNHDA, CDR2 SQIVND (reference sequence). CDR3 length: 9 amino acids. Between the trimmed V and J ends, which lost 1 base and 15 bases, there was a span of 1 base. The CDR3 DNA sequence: TGTGCCAGTAGTATAGGCCTGACTTTC. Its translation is CASSIGLTF.

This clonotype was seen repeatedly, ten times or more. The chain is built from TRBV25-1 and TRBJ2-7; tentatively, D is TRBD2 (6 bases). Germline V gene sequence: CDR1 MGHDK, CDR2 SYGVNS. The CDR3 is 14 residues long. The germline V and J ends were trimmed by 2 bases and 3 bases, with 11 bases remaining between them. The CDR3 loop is CASSEHGSGYEQYF. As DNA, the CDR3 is TGTGCCAGCAGTGAACACGGGAGTGGCTACGAGCAGTACTTC.

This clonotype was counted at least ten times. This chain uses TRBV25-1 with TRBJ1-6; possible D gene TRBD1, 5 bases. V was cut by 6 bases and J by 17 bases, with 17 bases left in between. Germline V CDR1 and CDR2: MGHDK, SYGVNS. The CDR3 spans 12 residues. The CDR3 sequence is CASRPQRGMFHF. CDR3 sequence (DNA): TGTGCCAGCAGGCCTCAAAGGGGAATGTTCCACTTT.

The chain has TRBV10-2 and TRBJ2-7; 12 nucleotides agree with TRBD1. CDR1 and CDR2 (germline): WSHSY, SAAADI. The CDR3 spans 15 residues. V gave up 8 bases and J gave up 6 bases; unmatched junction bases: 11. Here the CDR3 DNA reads TGCGCCAGCCAATTGGTCGGGACAGGGGGCGGCGAGCAGTACTTC. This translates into CASQLVGTGGGEQYF.

The CDR3: CASSYDREPYGYTF. CDR3 DNA sequence: TGTGCCAGCAGTTACGATCGGGAGCCCTATGGCTACACCTTC. This rearrangement joins TRBV6-5 to TRBJ1-2; D gene unclear. Germline V lookup: CDR1 MNHEY, CDR2 SVGAGI. This CDR3 has 14 amino acids. Trimming took off 2 bases at V and 4 bases at J, with 11 bases between the two ends.

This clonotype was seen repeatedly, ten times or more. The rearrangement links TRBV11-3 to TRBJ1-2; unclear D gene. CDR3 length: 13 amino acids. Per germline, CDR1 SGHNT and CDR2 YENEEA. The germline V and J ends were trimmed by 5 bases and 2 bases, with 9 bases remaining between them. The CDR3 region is CASSPDMNYGYTF. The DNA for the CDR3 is TGTGCCAGCAGCCCAGACATGAACTATGGCTACACCTTC.

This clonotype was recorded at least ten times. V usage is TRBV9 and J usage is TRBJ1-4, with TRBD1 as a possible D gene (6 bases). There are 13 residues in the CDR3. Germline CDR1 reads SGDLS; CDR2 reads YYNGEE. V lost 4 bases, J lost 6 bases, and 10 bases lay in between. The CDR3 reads CASSRDTDEKLFF. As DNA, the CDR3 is TGTGCCAGCAGCCGGGACACGGATGAAAAACTGTTTTTT.

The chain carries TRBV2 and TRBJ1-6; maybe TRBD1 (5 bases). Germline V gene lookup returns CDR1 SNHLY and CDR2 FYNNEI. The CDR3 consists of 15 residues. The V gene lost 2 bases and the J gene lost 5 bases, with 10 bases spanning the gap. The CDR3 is CASSEKAGDNSPLHF. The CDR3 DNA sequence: TGTGCCAGCAGTGAAAAGGCGGGGGATAATTCACCCCTCCACTTT.

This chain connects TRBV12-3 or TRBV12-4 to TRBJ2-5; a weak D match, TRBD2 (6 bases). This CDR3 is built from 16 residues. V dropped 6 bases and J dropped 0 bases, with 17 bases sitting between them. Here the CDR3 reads CASSWGLPRYQETQYF. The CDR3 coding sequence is TGTGCCAGCAGCTGGGGACTTCCACGGTACCAAGAGACCCAGTACTTC.

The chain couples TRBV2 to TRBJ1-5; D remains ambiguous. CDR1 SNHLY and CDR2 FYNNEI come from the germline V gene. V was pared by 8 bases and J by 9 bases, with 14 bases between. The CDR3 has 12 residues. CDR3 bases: TGTGCCAGCTCGACCCCGCCCCGGCCCCAGCATTTT. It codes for CASSTPPRPQHF.

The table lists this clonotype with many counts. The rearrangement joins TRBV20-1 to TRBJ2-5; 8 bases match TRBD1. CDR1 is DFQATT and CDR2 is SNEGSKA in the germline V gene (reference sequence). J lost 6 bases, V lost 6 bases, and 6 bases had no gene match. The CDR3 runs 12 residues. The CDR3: CSAEDRGQTQYF. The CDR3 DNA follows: TGCAGTGCCGAAGACAGGGGACAGACCCAGTACTTC.

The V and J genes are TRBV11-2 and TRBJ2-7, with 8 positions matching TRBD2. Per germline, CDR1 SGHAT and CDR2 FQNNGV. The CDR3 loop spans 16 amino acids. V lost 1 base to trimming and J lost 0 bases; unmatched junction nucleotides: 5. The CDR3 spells CASSLGGTRRSYEQYF. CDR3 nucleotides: TGTGCCAGCAGCTTAGGTGGGACTAGGCGCTCCTACGAGCAGTACTTC.

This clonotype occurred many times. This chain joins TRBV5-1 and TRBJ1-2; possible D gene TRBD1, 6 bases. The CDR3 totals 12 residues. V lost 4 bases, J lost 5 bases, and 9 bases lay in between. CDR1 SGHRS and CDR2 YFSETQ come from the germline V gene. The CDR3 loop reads CASSRGQYGYTF. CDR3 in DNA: TGCGCCAGCAGCCGTGGACAGTATGGCTACACCTTC.

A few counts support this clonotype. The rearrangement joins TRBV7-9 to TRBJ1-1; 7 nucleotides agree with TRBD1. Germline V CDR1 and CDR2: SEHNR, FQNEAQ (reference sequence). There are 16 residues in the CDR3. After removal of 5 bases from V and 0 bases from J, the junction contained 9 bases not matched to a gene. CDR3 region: CASSVSRDSMNTEAFF. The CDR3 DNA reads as TGTGCCAGCAGCGTGTCCCGGGACAGCATGAACACTGAAGCTTTCTTT.

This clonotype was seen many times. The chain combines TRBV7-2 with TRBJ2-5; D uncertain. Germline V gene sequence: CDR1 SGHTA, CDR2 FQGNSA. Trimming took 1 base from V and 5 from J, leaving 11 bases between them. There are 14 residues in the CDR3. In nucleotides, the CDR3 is TGTGCCAGCAGCTTAGTCGGTCGGCGGGAGACCCAGTACTTC. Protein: CASSLVGRRETQYF.

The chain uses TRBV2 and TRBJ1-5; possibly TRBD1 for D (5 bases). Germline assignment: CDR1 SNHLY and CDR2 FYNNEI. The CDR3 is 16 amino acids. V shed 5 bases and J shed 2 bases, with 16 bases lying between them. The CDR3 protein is CASSYSFQGRNQPQHF. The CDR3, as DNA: TGTGCCAGCAGTTACTCGTTCCAGGGCCGCAATCAGCCCCAGCATTTT.

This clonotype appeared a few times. CDR3 protein: CSARDPGQGTYEQYF. CDR3 in DNA: TGCAGTGCTAGAGATCCGGGACAGGGAACCTACGAGCAGTACTTC. This chain joins TRBV20-1 and TRBJ2-7; TRBD1 matches 9 bases. V was clipped by 0 bases and J by 2 bases; unmatched bases: 5. The CDR3 runs to 15 residues. Germline-derived CDR1 and CDR2 are DFQATT and SNEGSKA (reference sequence).

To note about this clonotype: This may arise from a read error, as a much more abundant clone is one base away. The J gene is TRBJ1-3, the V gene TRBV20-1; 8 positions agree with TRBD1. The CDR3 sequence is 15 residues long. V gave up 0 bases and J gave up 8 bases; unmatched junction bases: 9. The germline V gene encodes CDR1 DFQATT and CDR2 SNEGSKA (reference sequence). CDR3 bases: TGCAGTGCTAGAGACTTCGGACAGGGAGTGGACACCATATATTTT. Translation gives CSARDFGQGVDTIYF.